This T cell receptor beta chain appears in the sequencing data of a study of CD8 T cells in Susac syndrome. Random hexamers primed reverse transcription of about 0.45 to 1 ug RNA. TCRdb ran MiXCR on the immunoSEQ multiplex PCR reads and lists one entry per CDR3 protein. The sample consists of more than 150,000 distinct CDR3 sequences, about 95% of them appearing once. Trimming removed 5 bases from V and 7 bases from J; junction bases left unmatched: 4. CDR1 is MNHEY, CDR2 SMNVEV, per germline (reference sequence). CDR3 length: 14 residues. Sequencing was carried out using CD8+ T cells from PBMCs. The rearrangement uses TRBV27 and TRBJ2-1; 11 bases map to TRBD2. The TCR sequence derives from a human donor with multiple sclerosis. The CDR3 nucleotides are TGTGCCAGCAGTCCTAGCGGGGGGAAAAATGAGCAGTTCTTC. Encoded protein: CASSPSGGKNEQFF.